Included here is one T cell receptor beta chain sequence, with context. As yet, its antigen is unknown. This sample is drawn from a study of human T cells and chemical hapten exposure. Study-wide context: Across samples, TCR yields varied, mostly owing to small differences in pooled library volumes. The study, taken as a whole, reports: TCRs at high frequency, those above 1 in 1000, did not change with DPC sensitization.

Per the original methods: A typical sample had around 90,000 TCRs, with about 23,224 to 750,000 overall. MiXCR, applied by TCRdb to the 5' RACE reads, yields one record per CDR3 protein. These V and J calls derive from TCRdb rather than the authors' analysis. This sample has 70,000 to 85,000 distinct CDR3 sequences, with 15% to 20% found just once. Extraction of total RNA was performed on unfractionated whole blood. The V end was cut by 0 bases, the J end by 6 bases, with 17 bases between. Germline assignment: CDR1 MGHDK and CDR2 SYGVNS. The CDR3 runs to 16 residues. The TCR comes from a female donor in good health. V gene TRBV25-1 combines with J gene TRBJ1-2; tentatively, D is TRBD1 (5 bases). In nucleotides, the CDR3 is TGTGCCAGCAGTGAATATGCGCTAGCGACAGAAAATGGCTACACCTTC. Its translation: CASSEYALATENGYTF.